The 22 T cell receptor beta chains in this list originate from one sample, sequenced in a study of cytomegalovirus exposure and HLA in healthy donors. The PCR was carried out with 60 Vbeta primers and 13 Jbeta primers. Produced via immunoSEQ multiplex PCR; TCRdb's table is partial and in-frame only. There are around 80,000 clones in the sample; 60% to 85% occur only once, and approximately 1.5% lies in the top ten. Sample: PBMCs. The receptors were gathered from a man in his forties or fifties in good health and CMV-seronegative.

This CDR3 is CASSGNKRESAGELFF. CDR3 coding DNA: TGTGCCAGCAGTGGGAATAAGCGGGAGAGTGCCGGGGAGCTGTTTTTT. The chain links TRBV25-1 to TRBJ2-2; 8 positions match TRBD2. From germline, CDR1 is MGHDK and CDR2 SYGVNS. CDR3 length: 16 residues. After removal of 4 bases from V and 6 bases from J, the junction contained 10 bases not matched to a gene. Filled out from reference TRBV25-1 and TRBJ2-2, the complete variable domain reads EADIYQTPRYLVIGTGKKITLECSQTMGHDKMYWYQQDPGMELHLIHYSYGVNSTEKGDLSSESTVSRIRTEHFPLTLESARPSHTSQYLCASSGNKRESAGELFFGEGSRLTVL.

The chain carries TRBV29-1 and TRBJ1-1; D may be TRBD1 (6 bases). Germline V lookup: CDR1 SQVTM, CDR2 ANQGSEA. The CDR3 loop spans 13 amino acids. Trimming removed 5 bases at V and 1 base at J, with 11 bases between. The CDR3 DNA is TGCAGCGTTAATGGACAGAGGAACACTGAAGCTTTCTTT. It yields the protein CSVNGQRNTEAFF.

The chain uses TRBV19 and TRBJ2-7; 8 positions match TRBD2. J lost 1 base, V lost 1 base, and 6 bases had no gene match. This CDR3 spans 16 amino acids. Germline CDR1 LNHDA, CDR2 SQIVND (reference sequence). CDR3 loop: CASSIGGAGASYEQYF. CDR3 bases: TGTGCCAGTAGTATAGGGGGAGCGGGGGCGTCCTACGAGCAGTACTTC.

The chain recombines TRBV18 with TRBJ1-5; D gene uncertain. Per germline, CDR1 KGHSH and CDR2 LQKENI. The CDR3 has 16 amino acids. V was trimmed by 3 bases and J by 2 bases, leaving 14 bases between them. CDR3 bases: TGTGCCAGCTCACCTACAGAGATAGCGGGCAATCAGCCCCAGCATTTT. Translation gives CASSPTEIAGNQPQHF.

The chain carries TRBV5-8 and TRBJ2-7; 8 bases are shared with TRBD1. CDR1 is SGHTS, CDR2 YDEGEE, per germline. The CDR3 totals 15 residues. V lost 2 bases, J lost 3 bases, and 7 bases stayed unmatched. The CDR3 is CASSLQGDPNYEQYF. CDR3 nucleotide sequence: TGTGCCAGCAGCTTACAGGGGGACCCGAACTACGAGCAGTACTTC.

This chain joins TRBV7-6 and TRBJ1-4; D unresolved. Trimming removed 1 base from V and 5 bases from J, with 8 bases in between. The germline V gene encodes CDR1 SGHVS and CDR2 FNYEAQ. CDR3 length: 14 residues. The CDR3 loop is CASSLGGENEKLFF. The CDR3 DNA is TGTGCCAGCAGCTTAGGGGGAGAGAATGAAAAACTGTTTTTT.

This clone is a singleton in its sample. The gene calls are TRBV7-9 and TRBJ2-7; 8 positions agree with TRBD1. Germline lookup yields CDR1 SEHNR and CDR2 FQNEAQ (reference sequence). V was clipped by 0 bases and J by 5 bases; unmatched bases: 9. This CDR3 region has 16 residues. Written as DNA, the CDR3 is TGTGCCAGCAGCTTAGCGCGGGGACAGGCCTTACACGAGCAGTACTTC. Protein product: CASSLARGQALHEQYF.

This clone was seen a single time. The CDR3 coding sequence is TGTGCCAGCGGCCCTAACAGGAACACTGAAGCTTTCTTT. The encoded protein is CASGPNRNTEAFF. The J gene is TRBJ1-1, the V gene TRBV6-5; no clear D. From germline, CDR1 is MNHEY and CDR2 SVGAGI. V dropped 8 bases and J dropped 1 base, with 11 bases sitting between them. The CDR3 extends over 13 amino acids.

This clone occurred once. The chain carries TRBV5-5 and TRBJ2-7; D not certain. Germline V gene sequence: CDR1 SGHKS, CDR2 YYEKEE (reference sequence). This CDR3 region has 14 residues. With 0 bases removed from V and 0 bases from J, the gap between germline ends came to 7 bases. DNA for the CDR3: TGTGCCAGCAGCTTGGGTAGTCACTCCTACGAGCAGTACTTC. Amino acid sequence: CASSLGSHSYEQYF.

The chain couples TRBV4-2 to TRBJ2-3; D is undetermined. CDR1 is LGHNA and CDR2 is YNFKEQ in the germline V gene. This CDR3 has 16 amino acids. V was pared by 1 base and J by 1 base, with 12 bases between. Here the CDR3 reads CASSQVLELGTDTQYF. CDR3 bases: TGTGCCAGCAGCCAAGTTCTGGAGTTAGGCACAGATACGCAGTATTTT.

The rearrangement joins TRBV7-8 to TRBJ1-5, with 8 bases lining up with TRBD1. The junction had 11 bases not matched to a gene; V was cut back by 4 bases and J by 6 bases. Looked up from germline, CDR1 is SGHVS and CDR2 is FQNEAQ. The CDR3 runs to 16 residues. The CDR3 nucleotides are TGTGCCAGCAGCTCAAGGGGGCAGGGGGCATCTCAGCCCCAGCATTTT. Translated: CASSSRGQGASQPQHF. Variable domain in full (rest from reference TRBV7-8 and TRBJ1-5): GAGVSQSPRYKVAKRGQDVALRCDPISGHVSLFWYQQALGQGPEFLTYFQNEAQLDKSGLPSDRFFAERPEGSVSTLKIQRTQQEDSAVYLCASSSRGQGASQPQHFGDGTRLSIL.

The chain's CDR3 is CASSPWGGTEAFF. The CDR3 bases are TGTGCCAGCAGCCCTTGGGGGGGGACTGAAGCTTTCTTT. This chain uses TRBV5-4 with TRBJ1-1; D may be TRBD1 (5 bases). V was trimmed by 4 bases and J by 5 bases, leaving 12 bases between them. CDR3 size: 13 residues. Germline CDR1 and CDR2: SGHNT and YYREEE (reference sequence).

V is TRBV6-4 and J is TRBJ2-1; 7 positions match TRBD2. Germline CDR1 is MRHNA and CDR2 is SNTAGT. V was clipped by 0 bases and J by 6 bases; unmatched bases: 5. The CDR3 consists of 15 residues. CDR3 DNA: TGTGCCAGCAGTGACTCAACTAGCGCTGTCAATGAGCAGTTCTTC. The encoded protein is CASSDSTSAVNEQFF.

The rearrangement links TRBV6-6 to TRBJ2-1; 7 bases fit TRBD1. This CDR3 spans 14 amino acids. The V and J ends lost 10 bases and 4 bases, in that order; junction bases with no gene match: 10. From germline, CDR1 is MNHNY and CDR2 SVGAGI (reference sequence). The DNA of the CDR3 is TGTGCCACTCTCCAACCGGGACAGTACAATGAGCAGTTCTTC. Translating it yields CATLQPGQYNEQFF.

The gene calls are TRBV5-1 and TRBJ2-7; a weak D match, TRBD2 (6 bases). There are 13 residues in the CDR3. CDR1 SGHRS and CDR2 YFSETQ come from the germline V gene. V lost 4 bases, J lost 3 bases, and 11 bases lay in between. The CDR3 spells CASSPPRGYEQYF. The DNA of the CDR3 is TGCGCCAGCAGCCCACCGCGGGGCTACGAGCAGTACTTC.

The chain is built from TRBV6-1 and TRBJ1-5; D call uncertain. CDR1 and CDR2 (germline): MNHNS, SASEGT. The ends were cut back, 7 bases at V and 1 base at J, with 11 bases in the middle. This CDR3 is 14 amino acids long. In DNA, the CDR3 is TGTGCCAGCACCGGGTATAAGAGCAATCAGCCCCAGCATTTT. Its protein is CASTGYKSNQPQHF.

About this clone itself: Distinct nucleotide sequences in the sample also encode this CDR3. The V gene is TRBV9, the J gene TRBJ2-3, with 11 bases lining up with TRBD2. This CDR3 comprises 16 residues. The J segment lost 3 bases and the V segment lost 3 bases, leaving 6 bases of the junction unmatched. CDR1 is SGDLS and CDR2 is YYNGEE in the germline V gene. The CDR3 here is CASSGGTSGLTDTQYF. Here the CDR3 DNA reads TGTGCCAGCAGCGGCGGGACTAGCGGACTTACAGATACGCAGTATTTT.

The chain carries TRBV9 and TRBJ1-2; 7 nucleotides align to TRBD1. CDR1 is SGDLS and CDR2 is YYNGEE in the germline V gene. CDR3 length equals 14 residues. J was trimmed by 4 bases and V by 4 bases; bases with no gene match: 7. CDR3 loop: CASSPPGQIYGYTF. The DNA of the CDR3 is TGTGCCAGCAGCCCCCCGGGACAGATCTATGGCTACACCTTC.

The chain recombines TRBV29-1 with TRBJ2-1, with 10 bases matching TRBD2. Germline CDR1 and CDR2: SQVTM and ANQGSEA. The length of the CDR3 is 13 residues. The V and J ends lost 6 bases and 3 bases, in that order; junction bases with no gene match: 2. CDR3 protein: CSVWTSGYNEQFF. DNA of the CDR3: TGCAGCGTCTGGACTAGCGGCTACAATGAGCAGTTCTTC.

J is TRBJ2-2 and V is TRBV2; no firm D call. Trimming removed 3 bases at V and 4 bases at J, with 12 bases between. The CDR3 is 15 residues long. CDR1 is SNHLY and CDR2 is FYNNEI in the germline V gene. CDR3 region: CASSERQRGTGELFF. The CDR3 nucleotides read TGTGCCAGCAGTGAGAGGCAGCGAGGCACCGGGGAGCTGTTTTTT.

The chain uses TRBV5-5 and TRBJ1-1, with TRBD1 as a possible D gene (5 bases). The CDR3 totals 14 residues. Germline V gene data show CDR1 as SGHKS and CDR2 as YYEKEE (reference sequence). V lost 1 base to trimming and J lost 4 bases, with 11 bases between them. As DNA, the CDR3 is TGTGCCAGCAGCTTGATCAGGGATCTCACTGAAGCTTTCTTT. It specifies CASSLIRDLTEAFF.

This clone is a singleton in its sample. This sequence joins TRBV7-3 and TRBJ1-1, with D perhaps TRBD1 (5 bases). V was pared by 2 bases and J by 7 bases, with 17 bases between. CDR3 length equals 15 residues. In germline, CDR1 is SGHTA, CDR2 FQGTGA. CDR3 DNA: TGTGCCAGCAGCTTAGGTGGGGGGAACGTATTTGAAGCTTTCTTT. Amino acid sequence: CASSLGGGNVFEAFF.